The 17 T cell receptor beta chains reported below all come from one sample, sequenced in a study of T cell responses to AZD1222 COVID-19 vaccine. TCRdb's table, derived via immunoSEQ multiplex PCR, lists solely in-frame clones and lacks some. The table shows approximately 150,000 clones, with 91% occurring only once. The starting material was peripheral blood, obtained on day 0 of AZD1222 vaccination. All receptors derive from an adult in good health.

V is TRBV12-5 and J is TRBJ2-1; 12 bases map to TRBD1. The CDR3 is 15 amino acids. Germline loops: CDR1 LGHNT, CDR2 FRNRAP. V shed 3 bases, J shed 7 bases, and the junction held 4 bases outside the gene matches. CDR3 bases: TGTGCTAGTGGTTTTGGGGACAGGGGGCTAAATGAGCAGTTCTTC. Its translation is CASGFGDRGLNEQFF.

In its sample, this clone was seen once. This sequence joins TRBV5-1 and TRBJ2-2, with 9 bases lining up with TRBD1. CDR3 size: 13 residues. Looked up from germline, CDR1 is SGHRS and CDR2 is YFSETQ. J was trimmed by 6 bases and V by 5 bases; bases with no gene match: 2. The CDR3 DNA is TGCGCCAGCAGGTGGACAGGGGCCGGGGAGCTGTTTTTT. Translating it yields CASRWTGAGELFF. Together with reference TRBV5-1 and TRBJ2-2, the CDR3 gives the full variable domain: KAGVTQTPRYLIKTRGQQVTLSCSPISGHRSVSWYQQTPGQGLQFLFEYFSETQRNKGNFPGRFSGRQFSNSRSEMNVSTLELGDSALYLCASRWTGAGELFFGEGSRLTVL.

The CDR3 is CASTLTGTSYNEQFF. CDR3 DNA sequence: TGTGCCAGTACCCTGACAGGGACGTCCTACAATGAGCAGTTCTTC. The V gene is TRBV19, the J gene TRBJ2-1, with TRBD1 identical over 7 bases. J was trimmed by 1 base and V by 7 bases; bases with no gene match: 7. Germline V lookup: CDR1 LNHDA, CDR2 SQIVND (reference sequence). The CDR3 is made up of 15 amino acids. The full variable domain, in which reference TRBV19 and TRBJ2-1 provide the parts outside the CDR3, is DGGITQSPKYLFRKEGQNVTLSCEQNLNHDAMYWYRQDPGQGLRLIYYSQIVNDFQKGDIAEGYSVSREKKESFPLTVTSAQKNPTAFYLCASTLTGTSYNEQFFGPGTRLTVL.

This clone was seen only once. V usage is TRBV5-6 and J usage is TRBJ1-6; tentative D call: TRBD1 (5 bases). Germline CDR1 and CDR2: SGHDT and YYEEEE. The V and J ends lost 0 bases and 7 bases respectively, with 11 bases between them. This CDR3 region has 15 residues. CDR3 in amino acids: CASSLGGRANSPLHF. The CDR3 DNA reads as TGTGCCAGCAGCTTGGGGGGCAGGGCGAATTCACCCCTCCACTTT.

In DNA form, the CDR3 reads TGTGCCCCCCCCGGGAGTCCCCCCACCGGGGCCAACGTCCTGACTTTC. This encodes CAPPGSPPTGANVLTF. The chain combines TRBV24-1 with TRBJ2-6; a possible D gene is TRBD2 (6 bases). The CDR3 extends over 16 amino acids. The V end lost 12 bases, the J end lost 4 bases, and 21 bases lay between the germline ends. Germline V lookup: CDR1 KGHDR, CDR2 SFDVKD.

J is TRBJ2-1 and V is TRBV5-1; 7 nucleotides agree with TRBD2. CDR3 length: 17 residues. V trimming: 0 bases; J trimming: 9 bases; junction bases outside the gene matches: 15. CDR1 SGHRS and CDR2 YFSETQ come from the germline V gene. The CDR3 DNA is TGCGCCAGCAGCTTGGGTCCTAGGGGCCCCGGCGGGGGTGAGCAGTTCTTC. This sequence encodes CASSLGPRGPGGGEQFF.

The rearrangement joins TRBV27 to TRBJ1-1; D unresolved. This CDR3 has 13 amino acids. Germline CDR1 reads MNHEY; CDR2 reads SMNVEV (reference sequence). Trimming removed 3 bases at V and 0 bases at J, with 5 bases between. In DNA form, the CDR3 reads TGTGCCAGCAGTTTTGTCGTGAACACTGAAGCTTTCTTT. Translating it yields CASSFVVNTEAFF.

Only one count was recorded for this clone. The CDR3 sequence is CASSFVGGEQFF. The CDR3 DNA reads as TGTGCCAGCAGTTTTGTCGGCGGTGAGCAGTTCTTC. This chain joins TRBV27 and TRBJ2-1; D remains unclear. The CDR3 runs to 12 residues. Germline assignment: CDR1 MNHEY and CDR2 SMNVEV (reference sequence). With 3 bases removed from V and 9 bases from J, the gap between germline ends came to 9 bases.

Turning to this clone: At the DNA level, this CDR3 is encoded by other sequences in the same sample as well. The CDR3 is CASTAPTYEQYF. The DNA for the CDR3 is TGTGCCAGCACTGCCCCTACCTACGAGCAGTACTTC. The J gene is TRBJ2-7, the V gene TRBV27; no clear D. The germline V gene encodes CDR1 MNHEY and CDR2 SMNVEV (reference sequence). The CDR3 is 12 amino acids. Deletions cut 7 bases from V and 2 bases from J, with 9 bases between.

This clone was detected once. The chain uses TRBV7-2 and TRBJ1-1; 9 nucleotides line up with TRBD1. The ends lost 5 bases at V and 3 bases at J; junction bases unmatched: 4. Germline CDR1 reads SGHTA; CDR2 reads FQGNSA. The length of the CDR3 is 14 residues. The CDR3, as DNA: TGTGCCAGCAGCCTCCGACAGGGGGACACTGAAGCTTTCTTT. Protein product: CASSLRQGDTEAFF.

The chain links TRBV6-5 to TRBJ2-3; 9 bases are shared with TRBD1. CDR3 length: 15 amino acids. V was pared by 6 bases and J by 5 bases, with 9 bases of the junction left unmatched. Germline CDR1 MNHEY, CDR2 SVGAGI. DNA of the CDR3: TGTGCCAGCAGCGCACGGGACAGGGTGGGAGATACGCAGTATTTT. Protein product: CASSARDRVGDTQYF.

The chain joins TRBV28 to TRBJ1-2, with TRBD1 as a possible D gene (5 bases). V lost 6 bases and J lost 4, with 6 bases in between. CDR3 length: 11 amino acids. Germline-derived CDR1 and CDR2 are MDHEN and SYDVKM. The CDR3 protein is CASSGGYGYTF. CDR3 DNA sequence: TGTGCCAGCAGCGGGGGCTATGGCTACACCTTC.

Here the CDR3 reads CASSVTSGEETQYF. The CDR3 bases are TGTGCCAGCAGCGTGACTAGCGGGGAAGAGACCCAGTACTTC. The chain couples TRBV7-6 to TRBJ2-5; 11 bases fit TRBD2. CDR3 length equals 14 residues. The V gene end was trimmed by 5 bases and the J gene end by 3 bases; junction bases not matched to a gene: 2. Germline lookup yields CDR1 SGHVS and CDR2 FNYEAQ.

The rearrangement joins TRBV7-2 to TRBJ2-7; the D is unclear. Between the trimmed V and J ends, which lost 5 bases and 2 bases, there was a span of 7 bases. CDR3 size: 12 residues. Germline V gene lookup returns CDR1 SGHTA and CDR2 FQGNSA. As DNA, the CDR3 is TGTGCCAGCAGCCCAGGCACCTACGAGCAGTACTTC. Protein product: CASSPGTYEQYF.

This clone came up once. The rearrangement links TRBV29-1 to TRBJ1-1; D is undetermined. The CDR3 totals 12 residues. Germline CDR1 and CDR2: SQVTM and ANQGSEA. The V gene lost 4 bases and the J gene lost 5 bases, with 11 bases spanning the gap. The CDR3 is CSVGLVGTEAFF. As DNA, the CDR3 is TGCAGCGTTGGTTTGGTCGGGACTGAAGCTTTCTTT.

V gene TRBV2 combines with J gene TRBJ1-4, with D perhaps matching TRBD1 (6 bases). Trimming shortened V by 4 bases and J by 0 bases, and 18 bases separated the two germline ends. CDR1 and CDR2 from the germline V gene are SNHLY and FYNNEI. The CDR3 runs 18 residues. The DNA for the CDR3 is TGTGCCAGCAGTGGACTCCCCCGGACAGCGGCAACTAATGAAAAACTGTTTTTT. It encodes CASSGLPRTAATNEKLFF.

V usage is TRBV3-1 (or the pseudogene TRBV3-2) and J usage is TRBJ2-7; D is perhaps TRBD1 (6 bases). V shed 2 bases and J shed 4 bases, with 18 bases lying between them. The CDR3 runs 16 residues. CDR1 and CDR2 (germline): LGHDT, YNNKEL (reference sequence). CDR3: CASSQHHLVTGYEQYF. The CDR3 DNA reads TGTGCCAGCAGCCAACATCATTTAGTAACAGGGTACGAGCAGTACTTC.